This TCR beta chain emerged from a study of T cell responses to AZD1222 COVID-19 vaccine. In the study overall: Samples with a second dose at about 4 or about 12 weeks were pooled together. Whole-study results and caveats: Of the AZD1222 recipients, only 5 to 7 were seropositive at baseline.

Clones were sequenced by immunoSEQ multiplex PCR, and TCRdb holds only the in-frame ones, with some missing. Among more than 70,000 clones listed, around 83% were seen once. With respect to this clone: The target antigen is unknown.

The material was peripheral blood, obtained on day 0 of AZD1222 vaccination. This TCR came from an adult in good health.

Written as DNA, the CDR3 is TGTGCCAGTAGTGTTACCGGGACAGCCTACACTGAAGCTTTCTTT. Translated: CASSVTGTAYTEAFF. This chain links TRBV19 with TRBJ1-1; 7 nucleotides agree with TRBD1. J gave up 3 bases and V 5 bases, and 9 bases lay outside the gene matches. The CDR3 sequence is 15 residues long. Germline V CDR1 and CDR2: LNHDA, SQIVND (reference sequence).